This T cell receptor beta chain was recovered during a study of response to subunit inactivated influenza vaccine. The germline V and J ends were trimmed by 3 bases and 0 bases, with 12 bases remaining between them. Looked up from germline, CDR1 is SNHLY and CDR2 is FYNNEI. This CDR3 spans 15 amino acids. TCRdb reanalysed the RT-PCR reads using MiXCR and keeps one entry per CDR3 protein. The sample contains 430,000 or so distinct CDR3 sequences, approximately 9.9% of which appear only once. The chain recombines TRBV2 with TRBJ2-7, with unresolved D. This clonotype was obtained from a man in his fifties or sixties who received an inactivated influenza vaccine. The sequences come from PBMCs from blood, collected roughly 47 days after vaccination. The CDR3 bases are TGTGCCAGCAGTGATTGGACGGTGAGCTCCTACGAGCAGTACTTC. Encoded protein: CASSDWTVSSYEQYF.